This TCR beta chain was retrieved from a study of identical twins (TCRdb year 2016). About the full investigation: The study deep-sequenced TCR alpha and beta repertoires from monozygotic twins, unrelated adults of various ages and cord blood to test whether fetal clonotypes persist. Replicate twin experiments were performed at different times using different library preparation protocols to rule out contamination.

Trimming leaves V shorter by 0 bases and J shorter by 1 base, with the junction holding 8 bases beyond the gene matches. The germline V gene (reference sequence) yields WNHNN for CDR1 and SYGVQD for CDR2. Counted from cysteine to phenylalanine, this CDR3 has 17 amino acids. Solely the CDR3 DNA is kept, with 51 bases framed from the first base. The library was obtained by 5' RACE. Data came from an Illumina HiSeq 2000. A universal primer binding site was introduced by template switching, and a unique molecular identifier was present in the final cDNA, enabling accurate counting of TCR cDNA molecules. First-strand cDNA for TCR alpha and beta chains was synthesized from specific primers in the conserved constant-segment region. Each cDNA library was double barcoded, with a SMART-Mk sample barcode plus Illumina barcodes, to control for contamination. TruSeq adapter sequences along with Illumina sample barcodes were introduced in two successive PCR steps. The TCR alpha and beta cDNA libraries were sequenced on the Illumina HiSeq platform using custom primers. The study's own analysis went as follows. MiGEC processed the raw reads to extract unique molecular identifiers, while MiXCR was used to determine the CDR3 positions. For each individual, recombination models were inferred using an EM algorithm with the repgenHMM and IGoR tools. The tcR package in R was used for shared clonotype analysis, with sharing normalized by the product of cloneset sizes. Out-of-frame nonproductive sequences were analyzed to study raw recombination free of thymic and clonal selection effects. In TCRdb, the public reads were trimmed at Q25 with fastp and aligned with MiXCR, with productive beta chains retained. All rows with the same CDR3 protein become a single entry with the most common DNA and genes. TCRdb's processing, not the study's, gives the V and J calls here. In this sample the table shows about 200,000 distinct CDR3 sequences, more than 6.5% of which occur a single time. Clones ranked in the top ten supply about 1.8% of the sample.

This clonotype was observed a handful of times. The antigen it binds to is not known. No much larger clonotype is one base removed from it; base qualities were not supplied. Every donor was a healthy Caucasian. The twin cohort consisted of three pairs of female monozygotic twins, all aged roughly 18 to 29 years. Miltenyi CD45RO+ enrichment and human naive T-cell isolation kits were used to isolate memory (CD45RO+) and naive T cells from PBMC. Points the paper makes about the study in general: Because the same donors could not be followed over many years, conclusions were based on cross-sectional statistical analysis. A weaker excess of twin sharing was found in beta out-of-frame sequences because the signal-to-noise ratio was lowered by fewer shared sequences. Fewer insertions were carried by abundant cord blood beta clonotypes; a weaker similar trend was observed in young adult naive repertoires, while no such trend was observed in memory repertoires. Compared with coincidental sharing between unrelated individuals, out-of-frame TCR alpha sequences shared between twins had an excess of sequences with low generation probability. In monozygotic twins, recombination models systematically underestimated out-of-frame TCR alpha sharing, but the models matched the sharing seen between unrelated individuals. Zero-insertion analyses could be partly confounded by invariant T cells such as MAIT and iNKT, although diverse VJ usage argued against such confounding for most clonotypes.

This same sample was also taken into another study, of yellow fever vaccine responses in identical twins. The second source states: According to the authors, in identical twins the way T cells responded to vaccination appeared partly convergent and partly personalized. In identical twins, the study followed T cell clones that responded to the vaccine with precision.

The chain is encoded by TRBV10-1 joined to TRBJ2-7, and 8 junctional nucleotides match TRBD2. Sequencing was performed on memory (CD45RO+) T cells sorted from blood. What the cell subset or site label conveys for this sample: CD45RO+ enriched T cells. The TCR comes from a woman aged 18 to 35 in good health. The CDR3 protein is CASSESQSGSRSYEQYF. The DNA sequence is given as TGCGCCAGCAGTGAGTCTCAGAGCGGGAGCCGTTCCTACGAGCAGTACTTC.